This T cell receptor beta chain came from a study of T cells in tumors after PD-1 blockade. The wider study: A subset received ongoing vismodegib 150 mg daily alongside anti-PD-1 therapy. Tumor samples yielded 20 to 25-fold more depth than single-cell TCR sequencing.

CDR3 size: 16 residues. Per germline, CDR1 SGHRS and CDR2 YFSETQ. V was clipped by 1 base and J by 8 bases; unmatched bases: 10. Genomic DNA template from tumor biopsies or peripheral blood, about 600 ng to 6,004 ng input. Produced via immunoSEQ multiplex PCR; TCRdb's table is partial and in-frame only. Among more than 6,500 clones listed, around 69% were seen once. The TCR sequence derives from a human donor with basal cell carcinoma. Here the sequenced sample was tumor tissue, taken after anti-PD-1 treatment. The chain is built from TRBV5-1 and TRBJ2-1, with 9 bases that match TRBD2. The CDR3 DNA follows: TGCGCCAGCAGCTTGAGCGGCGGGAGGGCCGAGCATGAGCAGTTCTTC. It yields the protein CASSLSGGRAEHEQFF.